This TCR beta chain was sequenced in a study of shared clonotypes between healthy human individuals. This CDR3 contains 18 residues. Germline CDR1 and CDR2: LNHDA and SQIVND (reference sequence). J was trimmed by 0 bases and V by 3 bases; bases with no gene match: 8. Profiling relied on immunoSEQ multiplex PCR, and the TCRdb table lists in-frame clones only, not all of them. Among hundreds of thousands of clones, 80% to 95% were seen once, and the ten largest hold less than 25%. Terminally differentiated effector memory CD45RA+ cells were excluded by CCR7 positive selection of CD45RO-negative cells. J is TRBJ1-5 and V is TRBV19; 10 nucleotides agree with TRBD1. This clonotype was obtained from a man aged 30 to 45 in good health. Sequences were obtained from naive CD8+ T cells sorted from blood. This CDR3 is CASSIDRQGAGSNQPQHF. CDR3 coding DNA: TGTGCCAGTAGTATTGATAGACAGGGGGCCGGTAGCAATCAGCCCCAGCATTTT.